The 11 T cell receptor beta chains below were found in one sample sequenced in a study of sequential checkpoint blockade in melanoma. Profiling relied on immunoSEQ multiplex PCR, and the TCRdb table lists in-frame clones only, not all of them. This sample has several thousand clones, with about two thirds found just once. Described treatment: randomized to nivolumab then ipilimumab (arm A) or the reverse (arm B). This material consisted of CD8+ T cells sorted from blood (inferred from file names), taken from a patient given nivolumab and ipilimumab in sequence. The source of these receptors is a human donor with melanoma.

The chain recombines TRBV10-3 with TRBJ2-2, with 7 bases fitting TRBD2. This CDR3 has 15 residues. V lost 10 bases, J lost 3 bases, and 11 bases stayed unmatched. The germline V gene encodes CDR1 ENHRY and CDR2 SYGVKD. This chain's CDR3 is CATMAGTTDTGELFF. CDR3 sequence (DNA): TGTGCCACCATGGCCGGGACTACCGACACCGGGGAGCTGTTTTTT.

This clone was observed a few times. J is TRBJ2-1 and V is TRBV5-4, with TRBD2 matching over 13 bases. The ends lost 4 bases at V and 7 bases at J; junction bases unmatched: 8. CDR1 SGHNT and CDR2 YYREEE come from the germline V gene (reference sequence). The length of the CDR3 is 16 residues. This chain's CDR3 is CASSQESTSGGNEQFF. The CDR3 bases are TGTGCCAGCAGCCAAGAGTCGACTAGCGGGGGGAATGAGCAGTTCTTC.

This chain connects TRBV25-1 to TRBJ1-2; no definite D call. The germline gives CDR1 MGHDK, CDR2 SYGVNS. V lost 10 bases, J lost 4 bases, and 13 bases lay in between. This CDR3 has 12 residues. Here the CDR3 DNA reads TGTGCCACCTCGCCCGGGAGCTATGGCTACACCTTC. Translating it yields CATSPGSYGYTF.

The V and J genes are TRBV7-6 and TRBJ2-7; the D gene is possibly TRBD2 (8 bases). Trimming took 5 bases from V and 0 from J, leaving 20 bases between them. The CDR3 loop spans 17 amino acids. Germline-derived CDR1 and CDR2 are SGHVS and FNYEAQ. The CDR3 loop is CASSPQGGGRYSYEQYF. As DNA, the CDR3 is TGTGCCAGCAGCCCGCAGGGGGGCGGGAGGTACTCCTACGAGCAGTACTTC.

The genes are TRBV7-9 and TRBJ2-7; D perhaps matches TRBD1 (5 bases). The V end was cut by 7 bases, the J end by 7 bases, with 17 bases between. Germline V CDR1 and CDR2: SEHNR, FQNEAQ (reference sequence). The CDR3 extends over 13 amino acids. The CDR3 spells CASTWTPNLEQYF. In nucleotides, the CDR3 is TGTGCCAGCACATGGACACCTAATTTAGAGCAGTACTTC. Full variable domain (remainder filled in from reference TRBV7-9 and TRBJ2-7): DTGVSQNPRHKITKRGQNVTFRCDPISEHNRLYWYRQTLGQGPEFLTYFQNEAQLEKSRLLSDRFSAERPKGSFSTLEIQRTEQGDSAMYLCASTWTPNLEQYFGPGTRLTVT.

V and J are TRBV13 and TRBJ2-7, with D possibly TRBD2 on 6 matching bases. V lost 0 bases and J lost 0, with 12 bases in between. The V gene's germline CDR1 is PRHDT and CDR2 FYEKMQ (reference sequence). The CDR3 has 16 residues. CDR3 nucleotides: TGTGCCAGCAGCTTAGGTGCTAGCGTTATCTCCTACGAGCAGTACTTC. Protein product: CASSLGASVISYEQYF.

This clone showed up just a few times. The rearrangement joins TRBV21-1 to TRBJ2-7; TRBD2 is taken as the D call from the table, unchecked against the DNA. TRBV21-1 is marked as a pseudogene. CDR3 size: 15 residues. CDR3 residues: CASSKGAGPSYEQYF. CDR3 sequence (DNA): TGTGCCAGCAGCAAAGGGGCGGGGCCCTCCTACGAGCAGTACTTC.

The chain is built from TRBV9 and TRBJ2-7, with D possibly being TRBD2 (6 bases). Germline CDR1 reads SGDLS; CDR2 reads YYNGEE. This CDR3 contains 14 residues. Trimming left V 1 base short and J 2 bases short, with 10 bases between. Here the CDR3 reads CASSVSSGPYEQYF. Here the CDR3 DNA reads TGTGCCAGCAGCGTAAGTAGCGGACCCTACGAGCAGTACTTC. The whole variable domain, filled in from reference TRBV9 and TRBJ2-7, reads DSGVTQTPKHLITATGQRVTLRCSPRSGDLSVYWYQQSLDQGLQFLIQYYNGEERAKGNILERFSAQQFPDLHSELNLSSLELGDSALYFCASSVSSGPYEQYFGPGTRLTVT.

The chain employs TRBV27 and TRBJ2-1, with 8 bases identical to TRBD2. This CDR3 has 15 amino acids. Per the germline V gene, CDR1 is MNHEY and CDR2 is SMNVEV (reference sequence). V lost 10 bases and J lost 4; bases outside the gene matches: 12. This CDR3 reads CATTSGLSLYNEQFF. CDR3 nucleotides: TGTGCCACCACTAGCGGTCTGAGCCTTTACAATGAGCAGTTCTTC.

The J gene is TRBJ2-7, the V gene TRBV5-4, with 8 bases matching TRBD2. This CDR3 contains 15 residues. The germline V gene has CDR1 SGHNT and CDR2 YYREEE (reference sequence). J lost 5 bases, V lost 1 base, and 8 bases had no gene match. The CDR3 DNA reads as TGTGCCAGCAGCTTGCCGGGAGGGGTCAGCGACGAGCAGTACTTC. It translates to CASSLPGGVSDEQYF.

The chain links TRBV30 to TRBJ1-1; D not resolved. Germline lookup yields CDR1 GTSNPN and CDR2 SVGIG (reference sequence). The CDR3 consists of 13 residues. V was clipped by 0 bases and J by 1 base, with 6 bases between them. This CDR3 is CAWSVVANTEAFF. As DNA, the CDR3 is TGTGCCTGGAGTGTAGTGGCGAACACTGAAGCTTTCTTT.